This section outlines one T cell receptor (beta chain) sequence together with its context. What it recognizes is unknown. The junction and the germline gene differ at one end; a read error may be behind it. Other DNA variants within this sample encode the same CDR3. The CDR3 is 15 amino acids. CDR1 and CDR2 (germline): SGHRS, YFSETQ. The sample is drawn from a study of cytomegalovirus exposure and HLA in healthy donors. Study at large: T cells numbering around 200 million yielded fewer than 140 million unique TCR beta sequences in an earlier analysis. Early release data held around 82 million unique TCRs from HLA-typed donors.

Whole-study results and caveats: A likely sequencing artifact accounted for one observed cluster of highly shared sequence variants.

Primers for the PCR totalled 60 Vbeta and 13 Jbeta. The data were produced by immunoSEQ multiplex PCR, yet TCRdb's version contains in-frame clones alone and is incomplete. The data contain 120,000 or so clones, around four fifths of them singletons. This TCR came from a man in his 60s in good health and CMV-seropositive. The chain couples TRBV5-1 to TRBJ1-5; 7 positions match TRBD1. Sequenced sample: PBMCs. The CDR3 nucleotides are TGCGCCAGCAGCTTGGAGGGGGCGCGGGGTCAGCCCCAGCACTTT. It is translated as CASSLEGARGQPQHF.